This TCR beta chain emerged from a study of cytomegalovirus exposure and HLA in healthy donors. Whole-study context: For the approximately 430 genotyped donors, about 81% fell within the Caucasian-associated ancestry cluster.

The PCR had 60 Vbeta and 13 Jbeta primers. Generated by immunoSEQ multiplex PCR, the TCRdb table keeps only in-frame clones and is missing some. Among about 160,000 clones listed, 80% were seen once. The CDR3 runs to 16 residues. The V end lost 0 bases, the J end lost 2 bases, and 13 bases lay between the germline ends. Germline V gene sequence: CDR1 MNHNY, CDR2 SVGAGI (reference sequence). Study findings and constraints: Data from an earlier analysis indicated that most TCR beta V segments were productive either about 90% or about 30% of the time.

A word on this clone: Its antigen is unknown.

The sequencing input was PBMCs. This TCR was sampled from a woman aged 45-65 years in good health and CMV-seropositive. The rearrangement links TRBV6-6 to TRBJ1-2; no clear D. The CDR3 DNA is TGTGCCAGCAGTTACTCGACGGGAGGGAGGAACTATGGCTACACCTTC. This codes for CASSYSTGGRNYGYTF.